The sequence of this TCR beta chain was determined in a study of blood T cell repertoires in COVID-19. On the study more broadly: PBMCs, B-cell-depleted T cells, or T cells provided the cDNA or gDNA that made up the material.

Assay used: immunoSEQ multiplex PCR; TCRdb lists only in-frame clones, some missing. The sample consists of roughly 200,000 clones, around nine tenths of them appearing once. This sequence originates from a man aged 25-45 years in a cohort exposed to, infected with or recovered from COVID-19 (not recorded which). The sample consisted of PBMCs or T cells enriched from blood (not recorded which).

The CDR3 region is CASGQGLAGPHSYEQYF. DNA for the CDR3: TGTGCTAGTGGCCAGGGACTAGCGGGTCCCCACTCCTACGAGCAGTACTTC. The V and J genes are TRBV12-5 and TRBJ2-7; 12 bases are shared with TRBD2. V lost 6 bases and J lost 0; bases outside the gene matches: 9. The CDR3 runs to 17 residues. Germline CDR1 LGHNT, CDR2 FRNRAP.